This T cell receptor beta chain was observed in a study of tumor and adjacent non-tumor tissue in lung cancer. Study information: Samples averaged about 3.8 million productive TCRbeta reads each.

As to this clonotype: One junction end does not reproduce the germline sequence, and a read error may be involved.

In germline, CDR1 is SGHAT, CDR2 FQNNGV. The CDR3 is made up of 15 amino acids. RNA was extracted from bulk tissue without any cell sorting. Distant lung tissue was collected more than 3 cm away from the tumor edge. The library came from three nested PCR rounds adapted from ARM-PCR protocols. Each CDR3 protein gets one entry after TCRdb re-called the multiplex PCR reads with MiXCR. This repertoire shows tens of thousands of distinct CDR3 sequences, 55% to 70% found once; its top ten account for roughly 26%. The chain employs TRBV11-2 and TRBJ2-7; TRBD1 agrees at 10 bases. The sample taken for sequencing was distant non-tumor lung tissue. The origin of this receptor is a woman between 45 and 60 years old with non-small cell lung cancer. The CDR3 region is CARSSGTGVTCEQYF. In DNA, the CDR3 is TGTGCCAGAAGCTCCGGGACAGGGGTTACCTGCGAGCAGTATTTC. The full variable domain, completed using reference TRBV11-2 and TRBJ2-7, is EAGVAQSPRYKIIEKRQSVAFWCNPISGHATLYWYQQILGQGPKLLIQFQNNGVVDDSQLPKDRFSAERLKGVDSTLKIQPAKLEDSAVYLCARSSGTGVTCEQYFGPGTRLTVT.